This TCR beta chain is drawn from a study of blood T cells in healthy people across ages. Study as a whole: About one barcoded beta molecule per two T cells was captured by template switching.

This clonotype was recorded at least ten times. A second PCR, run for roughly 7 to 11 cycles, used a sample-barcoded 5' primer plus a J-beta primer mix. Via MiXCR, TCRdb re-called the 5' RACE reads, giving one row per CDR3 protein. In the table there are around 1.5 million distinct CDR3 sequences, almost 35% of which are singletons. There were healthy Caucasian individuals from Russia, aged about 6 to 100, serving as donors. Donors each provided 8 to 10 milliliters of peripheral blood. CDR1 is MGHRA, CDR2 YSYEKL, per germline. With 1 base removed from V and 2 bases from J, the gap between germline ends came to 14 bases. This CDR3 region has 16 residues.

The source material was blood. The chain has TRBV4-1 and TRBJ1-2, with D tentatively TRBD1 (6 bases). The TCR originated in a woman aged 25 to 39 in good health. CDR3 coding DNA: TGCGCCAGCAGCCAAGTCGCCACAGGGCAAAACTATGGCTACACCTTC. Translated: CASSQVATGQNYGYTF.